These 31 T cell receptor beta chains came from one sample sequenced in a study of T and B cells in COVID-19 patients. Blood genomic DNA input for TRB amplification was roughly 250-550 ng. BIOMED2 TRB-A/B primer pools were used in multiplex TRB PCR. TCRdb reanalysed the multiplex PCR reads using MiXCR and keeps one entry per CDR3 protein. The sample yields 18,000 or so distinct CDR3 sequences, roughly 36% seen once. Sequencing was done on a sample of blood. These receptors were taken from a human donor with active COVID-19.

The chain combines TRBV6-4 with TRBJ1-1; D not certain. The V gene lost 7 bases and the J gene lost 0 bases, with 3 bases spanning the gap. This CDR3 has 11 amino acids. CDR1 MRHNA and CDR2 SNTAGT come from the germline V gene. The CDR3 protein is CASILNTEAFF. The CDR3 coding sequence is TGTGCCAGCATTTTGAACACTGAAGCTTTCTTT.

This chain joins TRBV5-6 and TRBJ1-1; 7 bases are a match to TRBD1. This CDR3 contains 14 residues. The V segment lost 3 bases and the J segment 6 bases; nucleotides outside the gene matches: 8. Germline lookup yields CDR1 SGHDT and CDR2 YYEEEE. CDR3 sequence reads: CASSSTGESSEAFF. CDR3 in DNA: TGTGCCAGCAGCTCTACAGGGGAAAGTTCTGAAGCTTTCTTT.

This clonotype was seen only a few times. The V call is TRBV6-1, the J call TRBJ2-7; D gene ambiguous. V was pared by 7 bases and J by 0 bases, with 13 bases between. This CDR3 spans 14 amino acids. The germline CDR1 and CDR2 sequences are MNHNS and SASEGT. CDR3 loop: CASNPRPLSYEQYV. The DNA for the CDR3 is TGTGCCAGCAACCCCCGGCCCCTCTCCTACGAGCAGTACGTC.

V is TRBV14 and J is TRBJ2-1, with 9 bases identical to TRBD2. The J segment lost 2 bases and the V segment lost 2 bases, leaving 1 base of the junction unmatched. CDR3 length: 15 amino acids. Germline V gene data show CDR1 as SGHDN and CDR2 as FVKESK. The CDR3 coding sequence is TGTGCCAGCAGCCAATCTAGCGGGGCCTACAATGAGCAGTTCTTC. Protein: CASSQSSGAYNEQFF.

The table lists this clonotype with a few counts. The chain employs TRBV12-3 or TRBV12-4 and TRBJ1-1; D call uncertain. The V end was cut by 7 bases, the J end by 3 bases, with 18 bases between. The CDR3 runs to 15 residues. CDR3 DNA: TGTGCCAGCAACCATATTGGGTACTCGGACACTGAAGCTTTCTTT. This translates into CASNHIGYSDTEAFF.

The CDR3 loop is CASSSRGFNTGELFF. Here the CDR3 DNA reads TGTGCCAGCAGTTCCAGGGGATTTAACACCGGGGAGCTGTTTTTT. The chain uses TRBV6-2 or TRBV6-3 and TRBJ2-2, with D possibly being TRBD1 (6 bases). Trimming removed 4 bases at V and 2 bases at J, with 11 bases between. This CDR3 has 15 amino acids. Germline CDR1 reads MNHEY; CDR2 reads SVGEGT.

The V call is TRBV5-1, the J call TRBJ2-1, with D tentatively TRBD2 (7 bases). The CDR3 consists of 13 residues. Germline-derived CDR1 and CDR2 are SGHRS and YFSETQ. V shed 6 bases and J shed 10 bases, with 17 bases lying between them. The CDR3 sequence: CASNRAGDGEQFF. DNA for the CDR3: TGCGCCAGCAACAGGGCGGGGGACGGAGAGCAGTTCTTC.

The chain recombines TRBV20-1 with TRBJ2-1, with TRBD2 matching over 12 bases. The CDR3 extends over 17 amino acids. Per the germline V gene, CDR1 is DFQATT and CDR2 is SNEGSKA (reference sequence). The J segment lost 4 bases and the V segment lost 1 base, leaving 8 bases of the junction unmatched. The CDR3: CSARGPLAGGLYNEQFF. CDR3 bases: TGCAGTGCTAGAGGGCCCCTAGCGGGGGGGCTTTACAATGAGCAGTTCTTC.

This clonotype is medium-sized within its sample. The rearrangement uses TRBV19 and TRBJ2-3; no firm D call. The V end was cut by 5 bases, the J end by 0 bases, with 12 bases between. CDR1 LNHDA and CDR2 SQIVND come from the germline V gene (reference sequence). CDR3 length: 15 residues. The CDR3 loop is CASSWAAQSTDTQYF. The CDR3 DNA reads as TGTGCCAGTAGTTGGGCAGCGCAAAGCACAGATACGCAGTATTTT.

V and J are TRBV6-4 and TRBJ2-3; D ambiguous. The CDR3 has 15 amino acids. Trimming pared 8 bases from V and 0 bases from J, leaving 15 bases between. Germline-derived CDR1 and CDR2 are MRHNA and SNTAGT. The DNA of the CDR3 is TGTGCCAGCCGTCCGGACGGCTCTAGCACAGATACGCAGTATTTT. This codes for CASRPDGSSTDTQYF.

This clonotype has only a few counts. The genes are TRBV10-3 and TRBJ2-7; TRBD2 might be the D (5 bases). The V gene's germline CDR1 is ENHRY and CDR2 SYGVKD. This CDR3 is 13 amino acids long. The V and J ends lost 4 bases and 0 bases respectively, with 7 bases between them. CDR3 protein: CAISGLASYEQYF. The CDR3 coding sequence is TGTGCCATCAGTGGCCTAGCCTCCTACGAGCAGTACTTC.

This chain connects TRBV5-1 to TRBJ2-5, with 8 bases lining up with TRBD2. The CDR3 contains 16 residues. Per the germline V gene, CDR1 is SGHRS and CDR2 is YFSETQ. The J segment lost 2 bases and the V segment lost 4 bases, leaving 10 bases of the junction unmatched. CDR3 protein: CASSLLGSGVQETQYF. The DNA of the CDR3 is TGCGCCAGCAGCCTCTTGGGTAGCGGGGTACAAGAGACCCAGTACTTC. Combining the CDR3 with reference TRBV5-1 and TRBJ2-5 gives the whole variable domain KAGVTQTPRYLIKTRGQQVTLSCSPISGHRSVSWYQQTPGQGLQFLFEYFSETQRNKGNFPGRFSGRQFSNSRSEMNVSTLELGDSALYLCASSLLGSGVQETQYFGPGTRLLVL.

In this sample, this clonotype turned up a few times. The rearrangement links TRBV6-1 to TRBJ2-7, with TRBD1 matching over 9 bases. The CDR3 contains 14 residues. In germline, CDR1 is MNHNS, CDR2 SASEGT. J lost 4 bases, V lost 7 bases, and 8 bases had no gene match. CDR3 coding DNA: TGTGCCAGCACAAGGGACAGGGTTTCGTACGAGCAGTACGTC. This gives the protein CASTRDRVSYEQYV.

This chain links TRBV18 with TRBJ1-2, with 8 bases lining up with TRBD1. The germline V gene has CDR1 KGHSH and CDR2 LQKENI. Germline trimming cut 6 bases from V and 7 bases from J; bases unmatched to any gene: 7. The CDR3 is made up of 13 amino acids. The CDR3 coding sequence is TGTGCCAGCTCGCCAGGACAGGGAAGTGGCTACACCTTC. Protein: CASSPGQGSGYTF.

This chain uses TRBV29-1 with TRBJ1-1; no reliable D call. The ends were cut back, 1 base at V and 5 bases at J, with 14 bases in the middle. CDR1 is SQVTM and CDR2 is ANQGSEA in the germline V gene. The CDR3 has 14 amino acids. The DNA for the CDR3 is TGCAGCGTTGAAGGATCAAGGGTGGGGACTGAAGCTTTCTTT. It translates to CSVEGSRVGTEAFF.

In regard to this clonotype: This may be a read error: a much more frequent sequence differs by one nucleotide. The chain joins TRBV29-1 to TRBJ2-5; perhaps TRBD2 as D (6 bases). CDR1 and CDR2 (germline): SQVTM, ANQGSEA. The V end lost 7 bases, the J end lost 4 bases, and 16 bases lay between the germline ends. The CDR3 is 13 amino acids. CDR3 DNA sequence: TGCAGCGGGATACTTTCGGAGGGAGAGACCCAGTACTTC. This sequence encodes CSGILSEGETQYF.

The chain uses TRBV29-1 and TRBJ2-3; 8 bases line up with TRBD1. The germline V gene has CDR1 SQVTM and CDR2 ANQGSEA. The CDR3 length is 13 residues. The V gene end was trimmed by 3 bases and the J gene end by 6 bases; junction bases not matched to a gene: 5. CDR3 sequence (DNA): TGCAGCGTTGATCCAGGGGGCGGTGATACGCAGTATTTT. Encoded protein: CSVDPGGGDTQYF.

This clonotype was seen a few times. V gene TRBV15 combines with J gene TRBJ2-4; no definite D call. The ends were cut back, 6 bases at V and 6 bases at J, with 21 bases in the middle. The CDR3 is made up of 16 amino acids. The germline V gene encodes CDR1 LNHNV and CDR2 YYDKDF (reference sequence). The CDR3 loop is CATRGLTLKGVNIQYF. CDR3 nucleotide sequence: TGTGCCACCAGAGGTCTCACCCTCAAAGGTGTAAACATTCAGTACTTC.

The chain has TRBV10-1 and TRBJ2-2; D might be TRBD2 (6 bases). Germline V CDR1 and CDR2: WNHNN, SYGVQD (reference sequence). The V end was cut by 3 bases, the J end by 0 bases, with 11 bases between. This CDR3 region has 16 residues. The CDR3 DNA reads TGCGCCAGCAGTGAAGCTCGGGACTCGAACACCGGGGAGCTGTTTTTT. Translating gives CASSEARDSNTGELFF.

Ten or more counts support this clonotype. The CDR3 spells CASKDSGELFF. In DNA form, the CDR3 reads TGTGCCAGCAAAGACTCCGGGGAGCTGTTTTTT. The J gene is TRBJ2-2, the V gene TRBV6-5; D is unclear. With 7 bases removed from V and 6 bases from J, the gap between germline ends came to 6 bases. In germline, CDR1 is MNHEY, CDR2 SVGAGI. The CDR3 runs 11 residues.

As concerns this clonotype: At one boundary the junction diverges from the germline segment, which might be a read error. The CDR3 bases are TGTACCAGCAGTTACTCGACGGGTCGGGACTACAGGCATTCGGGTTCACCCCTCCACTTT. Its protein product is CTSSYSTGRDYRHSGSPLHF. The V call is TRBV6-5, the J call TRBJ1-6; perhaps TRBD1 as D (5 bases). The CDR3 length is 20 residues. Germline assignment: CDR1 MNHEY and CDR2 SVGAGI.

The CDR3 spells CASRPWLRQGTNYGYTF. CDR3 DNA sequence: TGTGCCAGCCGCCCATGGCTGAGACAGGGTACGAACTATGGCTACACCTTC. This rearrangement joins TRBV19 to TRBJ1-2; 7 positions agree with TRBD1. The length of the CDR3 is 17 residues. Trimming removed 9 bases from V and 2 bases from J; junction bases left unmatched: 18. Germline CDR1 reads LNHDA; CDR2 reads SQIVND (reference sequence).

CDR3 nucleotide sequence: TGTGCCAGCAGTTTCGGCCCGAACACTGAAGCTTTCTTT. This translates into CASSFGPNTEAFF. The chain has TRBV27 and TRBJ1-1; no reliable D call. In germline, CDR1 is MNHEY, CDR2 SMNVEV (reference sequence). The CDR3 extends over 13 amino acids. Between the trimmed V and J ends, which lost 3 bases and 1 base, there was a span of 6 bases.

The table lists this clonotype with a few counts. The rearrangement joins TRBV6-1 to TRBJ2-5; D gene ambiguous. Germline loops: CDR1 MNHNS, CDR2 SASEGT. Trimming stripped 5 bases from V and 2 bases from J, with 6 bases between. There are 12 residues in the CDR3. The CDR3, as DNA: TGTGCCAGCAGTCACCTACAAGAGACCCAGTACTTC. Protein product: CASSHLQETQYF.

The chain employs TRBV5-5 and TRBJ1-4; no clear D. The germline V and J ends were trimmed by 4 bases and 4 bases, with 17 bases remaining between them. Germline V CDR1 and CDR2: SGHKS, YYEKEE (reference sequence). The CDR3 totals 16 residues. The CDR3 sequence is CASSRLPGSYNEKLFF. CDR3 DNA: TGTGCCAGCAGCCGGCTTCCGGGATCTTATAATGAAAAACTGTTTTTT.

A few counts support this clonotype. The V and J genes are TRBV15 and TRBJ1-2; D might be TRBD1 (6 bases). The CDR3 sequence is 15 residues long. Deletions cut 3 bases from V and 5 bases from J, with 16 bases between. Germline-derived CDR1 and CDR2 are LNHNV and YYDKDF (reference sequence). CDR3 in DNA: TGTGCCACCAGCAGCAACCGAGGGGGTTTTTATGGCTACACCTTC. Its protein is CATSSNRGGFYGYTF.

This clonotype is a singleton in its sample. This chain joins TRBV24-1 and TRBJ2-7; D is undetermined. This CDR3 is 13 amino acids long. The germline gives CDR1 KGHDR, CDR2 SFDVKD. V was pared by 7 bases and J by 3 bases, with 12 bases between. CDR3 DNA: TGTGCCACCAGAATACAGAGAGGCTACGAGCAGTACGTC. Translated, it gives CATRIQRGYEQYV.

Only a few counts were recorded for this clonotype. The chain employs TRBV6-2 or TRBV6-3 and TRBJ2-1, with D maybe TRBD1 (6 bases). Germline CDR1 reads MNHEY; CDR2 reads SVGEGT. The CDR3 spans 13 residues. Trimming removed 6 bases from V and 5 bases from J, with 11 bases in between. The CDR3 nucleotides read TGTGCCAGCAGCCAAGACAGGAACAATGAGCAGTTCTTC. It is translated as CASSQDRNNEQFF.

V is TRBV10-3 and J is TRBJ1-2, with 8 bases matching TRBD1. The CDR3 totals 16 residues. Trimming removed 2 bases from V and 4 bases from J; junction bases left unmatched: 9. From germline, CDR1 is ENHRY and CDR2 SYGVKD. Here the CDR3 DNA reads TGTGCCATCAGTGAGATTCGGGACAGGTTGACCTATGGCTACACCTTC. This encodes CAISEIRDRLTYGYTF.

CDR3 sequence (DNA): TGTGCCAGTAGTATAGATAGGGAGGTGAACACTGAAGCTTTCTTT. Translating gives CASSIDREVNTEAFF. The chain combines TRBV19 with TRBJ1-1; D remains unclear. From germline, CDR1 is LNHDA and CDR2 SQIVND (reference sequence). Trimming shortened V by 0 bases and J by 0 bases, and 8 bases separated the two germline ends. This CDR3 contains 15 residues.

This clonotype is classed as medium-sized. The chain has TRBV27 and TRBJ1-4; D unresolved. Trimming shortened V by 6 bases and J by 0 bases, and 8 bases separated the two germline ends. The CDR3 is made up of 14 amino acids. Germline V gene data show CDR1 as MNHEY and CDR2 as SMNVEV (reference sequence). Here the CDR3 reads CASRPTSTNEKLFF. CDR3 DNA: TGTGCCAGCAGGCCGACTTCAACTAATGAAAAACTGTTTTTT.